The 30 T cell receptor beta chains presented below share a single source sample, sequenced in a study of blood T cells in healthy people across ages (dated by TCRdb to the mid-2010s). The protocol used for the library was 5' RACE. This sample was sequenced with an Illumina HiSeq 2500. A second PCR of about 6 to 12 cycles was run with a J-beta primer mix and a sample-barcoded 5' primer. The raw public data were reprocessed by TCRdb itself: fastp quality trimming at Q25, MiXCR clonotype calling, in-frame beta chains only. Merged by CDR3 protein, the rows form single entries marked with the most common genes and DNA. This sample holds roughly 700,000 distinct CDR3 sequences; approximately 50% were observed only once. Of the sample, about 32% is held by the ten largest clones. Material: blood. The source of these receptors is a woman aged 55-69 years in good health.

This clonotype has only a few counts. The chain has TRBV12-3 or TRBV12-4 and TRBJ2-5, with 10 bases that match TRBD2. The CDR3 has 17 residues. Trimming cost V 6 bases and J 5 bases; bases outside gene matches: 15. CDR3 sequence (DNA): TGTGCCAGCAGCCGCGGACTAGCGGTGTTAGGGAAGGAGACCCAGTACTTC. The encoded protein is CASSRGLAVLGKETQYF.

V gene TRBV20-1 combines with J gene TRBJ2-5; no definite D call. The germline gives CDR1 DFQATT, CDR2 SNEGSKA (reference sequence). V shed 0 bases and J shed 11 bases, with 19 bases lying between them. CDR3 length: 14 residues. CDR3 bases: TGCAGTGCTAGAGATGGGCGTGGGCGGAGTGAGCAGTACTTC. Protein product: CSARDGRGRSEQYF.

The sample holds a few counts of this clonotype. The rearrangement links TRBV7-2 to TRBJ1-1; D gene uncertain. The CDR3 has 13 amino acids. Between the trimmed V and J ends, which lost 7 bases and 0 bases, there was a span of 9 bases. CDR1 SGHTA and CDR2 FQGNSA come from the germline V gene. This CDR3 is CASNPQMNTEAFF. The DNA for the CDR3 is TGTGCCAGCAATCCCCAAATGAACACTGAAGCTTTCTTT.

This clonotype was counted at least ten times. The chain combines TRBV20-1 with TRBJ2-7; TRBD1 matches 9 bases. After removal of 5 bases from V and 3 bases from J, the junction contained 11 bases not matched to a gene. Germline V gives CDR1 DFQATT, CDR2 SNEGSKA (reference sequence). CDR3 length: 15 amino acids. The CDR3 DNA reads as TGCAGTGCTCTAAAGCCGGGACAGGGAGGCTACGAGCAGTACTTC. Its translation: CSALKPGQGGYEQYF.

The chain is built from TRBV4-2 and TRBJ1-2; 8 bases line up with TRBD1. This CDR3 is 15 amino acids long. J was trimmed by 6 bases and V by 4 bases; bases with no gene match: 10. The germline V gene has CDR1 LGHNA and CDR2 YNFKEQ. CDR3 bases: TGTGCCAGCAGCCCGGGACAGGTGCCTAAGGATGGCTACACCTTC. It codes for CASSPGQVPKDGYTF.

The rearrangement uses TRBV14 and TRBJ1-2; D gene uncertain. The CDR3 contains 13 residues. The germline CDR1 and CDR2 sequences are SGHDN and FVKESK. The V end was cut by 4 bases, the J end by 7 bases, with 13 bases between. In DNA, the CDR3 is TGTGCCAGCAGCCTAAGTCTCCTGTGTGGCTACACCTTC. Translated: CASSLSLLCGYTF.

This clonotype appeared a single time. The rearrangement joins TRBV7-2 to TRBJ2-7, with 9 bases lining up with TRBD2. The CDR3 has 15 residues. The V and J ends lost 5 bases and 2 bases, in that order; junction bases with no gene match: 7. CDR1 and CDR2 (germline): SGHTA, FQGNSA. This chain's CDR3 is CASSIAGGVTYEQYF. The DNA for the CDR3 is TGTGCCAGCAGCATTGCGGGAGGGGTTACCTACGAGCAGTACTTC.

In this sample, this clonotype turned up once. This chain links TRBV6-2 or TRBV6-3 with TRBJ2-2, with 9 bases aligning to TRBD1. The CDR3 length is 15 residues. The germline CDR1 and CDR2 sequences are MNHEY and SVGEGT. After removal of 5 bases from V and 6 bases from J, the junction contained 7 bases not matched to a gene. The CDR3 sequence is CASSHRGRSAGELFF. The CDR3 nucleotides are TGTGCCAGCAGTCACAGGGGGCGATCTGCCGGGGAGCTGTTTTTT.

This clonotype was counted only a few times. CDR3 DNA sequence: TGTGCCAGCAGTTTAAGGGCGTCGGTCACCTACGAGCAGTACTTC. This sequence encodes CASSLRASVTYEQYF. J is TRBJ2-7 and V is TRBV27; unclear D gene. Trimming pared 2 bases from V and 2 bases from J, leaving 13 bases between. The CDR3 is 15 residues long. CDR1 and CDR2 (germline): MNHEY, SMNVEV (reference sequence).

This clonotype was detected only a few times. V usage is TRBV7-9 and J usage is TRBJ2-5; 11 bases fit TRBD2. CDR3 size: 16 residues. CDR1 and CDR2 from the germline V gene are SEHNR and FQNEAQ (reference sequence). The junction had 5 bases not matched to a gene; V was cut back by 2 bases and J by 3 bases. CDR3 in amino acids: CASSLYGTSGKETQYF. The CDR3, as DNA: TGTGCCAGCAGCTTATATGGGACTAGCGGTAAAGAGACCCAGTACTTC. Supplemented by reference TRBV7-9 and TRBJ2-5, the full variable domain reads DTGVSQNPRHKITKRGQNVTFRCDPISEHNRLYWYRQTLGQGPEFLTYFQNEAQLEKSRLLSDRFSAERPKGSFSTLEIQRTEQGDSAMYLCASSLYGTSGKETQYFGPGTRLLVL.

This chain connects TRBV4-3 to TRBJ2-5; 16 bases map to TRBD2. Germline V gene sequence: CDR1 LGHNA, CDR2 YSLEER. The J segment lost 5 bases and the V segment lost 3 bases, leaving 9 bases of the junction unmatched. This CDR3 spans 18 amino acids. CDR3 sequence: CASSQYGTSGRASETQYF. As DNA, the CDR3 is TGCGCCAGCAGCCAGTACGGGACTAGCGGGAGGGCCTCGGAGACCCAGTACTTC.

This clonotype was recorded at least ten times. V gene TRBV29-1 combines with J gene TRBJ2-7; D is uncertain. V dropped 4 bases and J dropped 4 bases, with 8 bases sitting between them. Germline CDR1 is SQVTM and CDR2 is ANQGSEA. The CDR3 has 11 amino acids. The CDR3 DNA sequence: TGCAGCGTTGGGCTAGTATACGAGCAGTACTTC. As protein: CSVGLVYEQYF.

CDR3 region: CASSWTGLNYEQYF. The CDR3 DNA follows: TGTGCCAGCAGTTGGACAGGCCTAAACTACGAGCAGTACTTC. The chain recombines TRBV12-3 or TRBV12-4 with TRBJ2-7, with 7 bases that match TRBD1. This CDR3 has 14 residues. V shed 4 bases and J 3 bases; nucleotides not matched to a gene: 6.

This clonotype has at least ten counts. In nucleotides, the CDR3 is TGTGCCAGCAGCTTTGGGACAGGGGGGACGAGATTCACTGAAGCTTTCTTT. It translates to CASSFGTGGTRFTEAFF. J is TRBJ1-1 and V is TRBV7-2; 11 positions agree with TRBD1. Germline V gene lookup returns CDR1 SGHTA and CDR2 FQGNSA. V lost 3 bases and J lost 4; bases outside the gene matches: 10. The CDR3 is 17 residues long.

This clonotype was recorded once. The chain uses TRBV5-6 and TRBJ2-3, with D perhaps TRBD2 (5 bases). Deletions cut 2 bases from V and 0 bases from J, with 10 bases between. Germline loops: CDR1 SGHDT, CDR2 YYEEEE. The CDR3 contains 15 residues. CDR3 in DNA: TGTGCCAGCAGCTTTACTCGGACTAGCACAGATACGCAGTATTTT. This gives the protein CASSFTRTSTDTQYF.

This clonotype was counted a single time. The CDR3 nucleotides are TGCAGCGTCCTGTGGGACAAGCGGGAAGCTTTCTTT. Translating it yields CSVLWDKREAFF. The chain links TRBV29-1 to TRBJ1-1, with a tentative D call TRBD1 (6 bases). Germline CDR1 and CDR2: SQVTM and ANQGSEA. V was shortened by 6 bases and J by 8 bases, with 16 bases between the two germline ends. This CDR3 has 12 residues.

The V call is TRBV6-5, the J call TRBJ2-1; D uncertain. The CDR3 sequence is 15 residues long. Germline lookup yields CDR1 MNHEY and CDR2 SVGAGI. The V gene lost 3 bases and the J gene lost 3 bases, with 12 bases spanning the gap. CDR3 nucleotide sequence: TGTGCCAGCAGTTATCTCCCCGGGCACTACAATGAGCAGTTCTTC. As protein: CASSYLPGHYNEQFF.

The CDR3 spells CASSLDGTRYYNSPLHF. The CDR3 DNA sequence: TGCGCCAGCAGCTTGGACGGAACGCGCTACTATAATTCACCCCTCCACTTT. The J gene is TRBJ1-6, the V gene TRBV5-1; no definite D call. Trimming took off 0 bases at V and 3 bases at J, with 13 bases between the two ends. The CDR3 has 17 amino acids. CDR1 is SGHRS, CDR2 YFSETQ, per germline.

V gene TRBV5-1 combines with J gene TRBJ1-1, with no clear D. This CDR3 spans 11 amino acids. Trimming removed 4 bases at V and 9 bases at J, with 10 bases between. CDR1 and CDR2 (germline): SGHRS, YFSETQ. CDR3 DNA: TGCGCCAGCAGCCCCGGCGGTAAAGCTTTCTTT. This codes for CASSPGGKAFF. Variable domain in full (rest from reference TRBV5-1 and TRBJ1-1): KAGVTQTPRYLIKTRGQQVTLSCSPISGHRSVSWYQQTPGQGLQFLFEYFSETQRNKGNFPGRFSGRQFSNSRSEMNVSTLELGDSALYLCASSPGGKAFFGQGTRLTVV.

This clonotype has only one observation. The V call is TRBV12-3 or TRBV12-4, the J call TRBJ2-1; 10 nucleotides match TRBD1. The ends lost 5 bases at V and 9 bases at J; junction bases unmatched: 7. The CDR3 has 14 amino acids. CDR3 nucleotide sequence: TGTGCCAGCAGTCCCAGACAGGGGGCGAGTGAGCAGTTCTTC. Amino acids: CASSPRQGASEQFF.

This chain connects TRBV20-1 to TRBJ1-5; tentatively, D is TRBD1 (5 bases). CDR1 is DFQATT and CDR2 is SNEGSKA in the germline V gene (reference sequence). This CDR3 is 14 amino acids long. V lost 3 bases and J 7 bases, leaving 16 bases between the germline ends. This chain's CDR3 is CSASGQGLNQPQHF. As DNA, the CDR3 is TGCAGTGCTAGTGGGCAGGGCTTAAACCAGCCCCAGCATTTT.

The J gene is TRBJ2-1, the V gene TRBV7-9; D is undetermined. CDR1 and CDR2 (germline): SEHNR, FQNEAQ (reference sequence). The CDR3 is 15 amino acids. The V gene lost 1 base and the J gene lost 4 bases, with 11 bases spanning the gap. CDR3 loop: CASSLESPQYNEQFF. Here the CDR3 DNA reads TGTGCCAGCAGCTTAGAATCTCCCCAATACAATGAGCAGTTCTTC.

The CDR3 protein is CASSQKSGLSYNEQFF. CDR3 in DNA: TGTGCCAGCAGCCAAAAAAGCGGCCTCTCCTACAATGAGCAGTTCTTC. The rearrangement uses TRBV4-2 and TRBJ2-1, with a weak D call TRBD2 (5 bases). This CDR3 is 16 amino acids long. CDR1 and CDR2 from the germline V gene are LGHNA and YNFKEQ. The ends were cut back, 2 bases at V and 0 bases at J, with 11 bases in the middle.

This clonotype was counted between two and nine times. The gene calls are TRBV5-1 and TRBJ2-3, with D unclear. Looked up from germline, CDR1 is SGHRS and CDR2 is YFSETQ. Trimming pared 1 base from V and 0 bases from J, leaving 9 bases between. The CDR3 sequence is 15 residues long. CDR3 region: CASSLNGLSTDTQYF. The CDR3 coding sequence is TGCGCCAGCAGCTTGAACGGCCTTAGCACAGATACGCAGTATTTT.

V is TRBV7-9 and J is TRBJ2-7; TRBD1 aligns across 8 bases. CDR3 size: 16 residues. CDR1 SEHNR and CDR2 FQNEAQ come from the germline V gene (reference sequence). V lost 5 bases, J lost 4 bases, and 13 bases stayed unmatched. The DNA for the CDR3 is TGTGCCAGCAGCCCCTGGGCGGGGACAGGTATATACGAGCAGTACTTC. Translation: CASSPWAGTGIYEQYF.

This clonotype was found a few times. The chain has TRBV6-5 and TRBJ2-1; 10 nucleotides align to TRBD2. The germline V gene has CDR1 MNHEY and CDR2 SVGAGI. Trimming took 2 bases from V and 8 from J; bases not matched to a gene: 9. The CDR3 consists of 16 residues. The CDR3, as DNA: TGTGCCAGCAGTTACGGGGCTAGCGGGAGTAGGTATGAGCAGTTCTTC. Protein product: CASSYGASGSRYEQFF.

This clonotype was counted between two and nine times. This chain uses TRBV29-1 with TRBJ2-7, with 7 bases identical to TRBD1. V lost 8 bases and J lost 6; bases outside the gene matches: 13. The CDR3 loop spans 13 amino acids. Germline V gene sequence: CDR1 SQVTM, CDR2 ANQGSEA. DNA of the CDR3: TGCAGCTCCCCGGACAGGATACCGTGCGAGCAGTACTTC. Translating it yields CSSPDRIPCEQYF.

The CDR3: CASSYRRTSGAYNEQFF. The CDR3, as DNA: TGTGCCAGCAGTTACAGAAGGACTAGCGGGGCCTACAATGAGCAGTTCTTC. The gene calls are TRBV6-2 or TRBV6-3 and TRBJ2-1; 12 nucleotides agree with TRBD2. The CDR3 contains 17 residues. CDR1 and CDR2 from the germline V gene are MNHEY and SVGEGT. The V gene end was trimmed by 2 bases and the J gene end by 2 bases; junction bases not matched to a gene: 4.

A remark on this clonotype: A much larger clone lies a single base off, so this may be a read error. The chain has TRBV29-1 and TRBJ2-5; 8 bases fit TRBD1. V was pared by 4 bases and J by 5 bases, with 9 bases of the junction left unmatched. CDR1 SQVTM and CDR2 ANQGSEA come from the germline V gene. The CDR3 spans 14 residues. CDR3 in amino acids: CSVVKTGVGETQYF. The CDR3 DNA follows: TGCAGCGTTGTAAAGACAGGGGTTGGGGAGACCCAGTACTTC.

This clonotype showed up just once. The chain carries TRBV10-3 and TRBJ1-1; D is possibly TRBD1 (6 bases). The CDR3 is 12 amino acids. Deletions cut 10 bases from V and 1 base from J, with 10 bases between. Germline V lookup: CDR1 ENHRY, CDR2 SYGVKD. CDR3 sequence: CATGGGNTEAFF. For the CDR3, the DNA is TGTGCCACGGGAGGGGGGAACACTGAAGCTTTCTTT.